This TCR beta chain stems from a study of blood T cell repertoires in COVID-19. Produced via immunoSEQ multiplex PCR; TCRdb's table is partial and in-frame only. This repertoire shows around 430,000 clones, around 88% found once; its top ten account for approximately 12%. CDR1 is MDHEN, CDR2 SYDVKM, per germline. The CDR3 covers 12 residues. The V end lost 6 bases, the J end lost 5 bases, and 11 bases lay between the germline ends. The receptor was isolated from a woman in her forties or fifties with COVID-19, enrolled during active disease. This chain connects TRBV28 to TRBJ2-7; maybe TRBD1 (6 bases). Sample: peripheral blood. Here the CDR3 reads CASSLRGNEQYF. The CDR3 DNA reads as TGTGCCAGCAGCCTCAGGGGAAACGAGCAGTACTTC.